The 28 T cell receptor beta chains reported below all come from one sample, sequenced in a study of T cell responses to AZD1222 COVID-19 vaccine. Sequencing used immunoSEQ multiplex PCR; TCRdb keeps in-frame clones, though not all of them. The sample holds 120,000 to 150,000 clones, roughly 92% seen once. The source was peripheral blood, collected 28 days after the second AZD1222 dose. The receptors were gathered from an adult who received the AZD1222 COVID-19 vaccine.

By share of the sample, this clone is medium-sized. This rearrangement joins TRBV7-2 to TRBJ2-7, with D perhaps TRBD2 (6 bases). The CDR3 extends over 15 amino acids. Between the trimmed V and J ends, which lost 1 base and 1 base, there was a span of 11 bases. CDR1 SGHTA and CDR2 FQGNSA come from the germline V gene. CDR3 bases: TGTGCCAGCAGCTTAGAGGATAGCGGTTCCTACGAGCAGTACTTC. It translates to CASSLEDSGSYEQYF.

This clone is a singleton in its sample. V usage is TRBV5-4 and J usage is TRBJ2-1; D is perhaps TRBD1 or TRBD2 (5 bases each). V was clipped by 2 bases and J by 10 bases, with 13 bases between them. The CDR3 totals 13 residues. Germline V gives CDR1 SGHNT, CDR2 YYREEE (reference sequence). CDR3: CASSLKGSGEQFF. The CDR3 DNA is TGTGCCAGCAGCTTAAAGGGGAGTGGGGAGCAGTTCTTC.

V gene TRBV30 combines with J gene TRBJ2-5; no firm D call. V lost 1 base and J lost 5, with 5 bases in between. This CDR3 region has 11 residues. Germline loops: CDR1 GTSNPN, CDR2 SVGIG (reference sequence). CDR3 in amino acids: CAWSEVETQYF. CDR3 bases: TGTGCCTGGAGTGAAGTGGAGACCCAGTACTTC.

The gene calls are TRBV6-1 and TRBJ1-2; 8 nucleotides agree with TRBD1. CDR3 length equals 15 residues. Per the germline V gene, CDR1 is MNHNS and CDR2 is SASEGT. The trim removed 3 bases at V and 2 bases at J, leaving 5 bases unmatched. The CDR3 is CASSDGQGSNYGYTF. The CDR3 DNA follows: TGTGCCAGCAGTGATGGACAGGGTTCGAACTATGGCTACACCTTC.

The chain joins TRBV12-3 or TRBV12-4 to TRBJ1-4; D unresolved. Trimming took 6 bases from V and 10 from J, leaving 9 bases between them. The CDR3 is 11 amino acids. In nucleotides, the CDR3 is TGTGCCAGCAGGTCCGGGCCAAAACTGTTTTTT. Encoded protein: CASRSGPKLFF.

V is TRBV5-1 and J is TRBJ2-5; D gene ambiguous. CDR1 is SGHRS, CDR2 YFSETQ, per germline. The CDR3 length is 15 residues. Trimming left V 0 bases short and J 2 bases short, with 11 bases between. The CDR3 nucleotides are TGCGCCAGCAGCTTGGCCGATGGGTCTCAAGAGACCCAGTACTTC. Its translation is CASSLADGSQETQYF.

The CDR3 reads CATKLGPWGNQPQHF. CDR3 DNA: TGTGCCACCAAGTTGGGGCCTTGGGGCAATCAGCCCCAGCATTTT. The rearrangement links TRBV15 to TRBJ1-5, with TRBD1 as a possible D gene (5 bases). Trimming took 7 bases from V and 2 from J, leaving 15 bases between them. Germline V CDR1 and CDR2: LNHNV, YYDKDF (reference sequence). This CDR3 region has 15 residues.

The CDR3 spells CASDRGREYYEQYF. The CDR3 DNA follows: TGTGCCAGCGATAGAGGGAGGGAGTACTACGAGCAGTACTTC. J is TRBJ2-7 and V is TRBV2; 7 bases are a match to TRBD2. The CDR3 length is 14 residues. Germline trimming cut 8 bases from V and 3 bases from J; bases unmatched to any gene: 10. CDR1 is SNHLY, CDR2 FYNNEI, per germline.

Remarks on this clone: The limits of the CDR3 on the DNA are not certain, so only TCRdb's listed CDR3 is given. The chain couples TRBV27 to TRBJ2-5; the table calls TRBD2, which could not be checked here. Germline CDR1 is MNHEY and CDR2 is SMNVEV (reference sequence). 15 amino acids form the CDR3, both terminal residues included. Here the CDR3 reads CASSSSGTTGETQYF.

V usage is TRBV7-9 and J usage is TRBJ1-2, with TRBD1 matching over 11 bases. V trimming: 5 bases; J trimming: 1 base; junction bases outside the gene matches: 9. Per germline, CDR1 SEHNR and CDR2 FQNEAQ (reference sequence). The CDR3 length is 17 residues. The CDR3 coding sequence is TGTGCCAGCAGCCCCAGGACAGGGGGCCGCCATAACTATGGCTACACCTTC. It is translated as CASSPRTGGRHNYGYTF.

The CDR3 nucleotides are TGTGCCAGCAGCTTATATCCGGGAATGAACACTGAAGCTTTCTTT. This codes for CASSLYPGMNTEAFF. This chain connects TRBV7-3 to TRBJ1-1; D is ambiguous. The CDR3 has 15 residues. V lost 2 bases and J 0 bases, leaving 10 bases between the germline ends. Per the germline V gene, CDR1 is SGHTA and CDR2 is FQGTGA.

This clone was seen a few times. The CDR3 region has the DNA TGTGCCAGCAGCCGAGAAGGGCTCCAGACCGAGACCCAGTACTTC. This sequence encodes CASSREGLQTETQYF. The rearrangement joins TRBV14 to TRBJ2-5; D is ambiguous. Trimming took 4 bases from V and 5 from J, leaving 17 bases between them. Per germline, CDR1 SGHDN and CDR2 FVKESK. CDR3 length: 15 residues.

The chain is built from TRBV28 and TRBJ1-6; D gene ambiguous. Trimming took 4 bases from V and 5 from J, leaving 9 bases between them. There are 14 residues in the CDR3. Per germline, CDR1 MDHEN and CDR2 SYDVKM. The CDR3: CASSSPTDNSPLHF. The CDR3 DNA follows: TGTGCCAGCAGTTCACCCACCGATAATTCACCCCTCCACTTT.

The chain recombines TRBV7-9 with TRBJ1-5, with 8 bases lining up with TRBD1. V lost 4 bases, J lost 5 bases, and 10 bases stayed unmatched. Germline CDR1 reads SEHNR; CDR2 reads FQNEAQ (reference sequence). This CDR3 is 16 amino acids long. CDR3 loop: CASSSTGDERDQPQHF. The DNA of the CDR3 is TGTGCCAGCAGCTCGACAGGGGACGAAAGGGATCAGCCCCAGCATTTT.

V and J are TRBV9 and TRBJ1-3, with 11 bases aligning to TRBD1. CDR3 length: 18 amino acids. Losses at the gene ends were 4 bases for V and 0 bases for J; bases not matched to a gene: 9. Per the germline V gene, CDR1 is SGDLS and CDR2 is YYNGEE. The CDR3 region is CASSPRGTGGLSGNTIYF. The CDR3 nucleotides read TGTGCCAGCAGCCCCCGAGGGACAGGGGGGCTCTCTGGAAACACCATATATTTT.

V usage is TRBV5-6 and J usage is TRBJ1-2, with D uncertain. This CDR3 region has 14 residues. V lost 0 bases and J lost 5, with 11 bases in between. Germline-derived CDR1 and CDR2 are SGHDT and YYEEEE. The CDR3 loop is CASSLAAPRYGYTF. For the CDR3, the DNA is TGTGCCAGCAGCTTGGCAGCCCCCAGATATGGCTACACCTTC. The full variable domain, in which reference TRBV5-6 and TRBJ1-2 provide the parts outside the CDR3, is DAGVTQSPTHLIKTRGQQVTLRCSPKSGHDTVSWYQQALGQGPQFIFQYYEEEERQRGNFPDRFSGHQFPNYSSELNVNALLLGDSALYLCASSLAAPRYGYTFGSGTRLTVV.

The V call is TRBV5-1, the J call TRBJ1-1; D call uncertain. V gave up 3 bases and J gave up 1 base, with 10 bases separating them. The CDR3 totals 14 residues. Germline CDR1 is SGHRS and CDR2 is YFSETQ. The CDR3 nucleotides are TGCGCCAGCAGCTGGGATGGGAGGAACACTGAAGCTTTCTTT. This encodes CASSWDGRNTEAFF.

V is TRBV28 and J is TRBJ1-1; D may be TRBD1 (6 bases). Germline CDR1 reads MDHEN; CDR2 reads SYDVKM. The CDR3 contains 16 residues. The germline V and J ends were trimmed by 3 bases and 5 bases, with 19 bases remaining between them. Written as DNA, the CDR3 is TGTGCCAGCAGTTTCCTGAGCGTACAGGGACTTACTGAAGCTTTCTTT. It encodes CASSFLSVQGLTEAFF.

The chain couples TRBV6-5 to TRBJ2-5; D uncertain. With 2 bases removed from V and 4 bases from J, the gap between germline ends came to 17 bases. The CDR3 runs to 16 residues. Per the germline V gene, CDR1 is MNHEY and CDR2 is SVGAGI. CDR3 protein: CASSYTPQAHLETQYF. The CDR3 DNA reads TGTGCCAGCAGTTACACCCCCCAAGCCCATTTAGAGACCCAGTACTTC.

V gene TRBV2 combines with J gene TRBJ1-2; D may be TRBD1 (6 bases). The V gene's germline CDR1 is SNHLY and CDR2 FYNNEI. The CDR3 is 15 amino acids. V shed 2 bases and J shed 2 bases, with 12 bases lying between them. The CDR3 bases are TGTGCCAGCAGTGAAACCCGGACAGCAAACTATGGCTACACCTTC. Protein sequence: CASSETRTANYGYTF.

V is TRBV27 and J is TRBJ1-2; TRBD1 matches 7 bases. V shed 5 bases and J 3 bases; nucleotides not matched to a gene: 9. This CDR3 has 15 amino acids. CDR1 and CDR2 (germline): MNHEY, SMNVEV (reference sequence). The CDR3 sequence is CASSPTGTEHYGYTF. The CDR3 bases are TGTGCCAGCAGTCCAACCGGGACAGAACACTATGGCTACACCTTC.

The V gene is TRBV5-5, the J gene TRBJ1-2, with D tentatively TRBD1 (5 bases). Trimming cost V 0 bases and J 7 bases, with 13 bases left between them. Germline values: CDR1 SGHKS, CDR2 YYEKEE (reference sequence). This CDR3 has 14 residues. In DNA form, the CDR3 reads TGTGCCAGCAGCTTGGTAGGGCAGGGAGGTGGCTACACCTTC. It encodes CASSLVGQGGGYTF.

The gene calls are TRBV5-6 and TRBJ1-2, with a tentative D call TRBD1 (5 bases). Between the trimmed V and J ends, which lost 0 bases and 0 bases, there was a span of 21 bases. Germline assignment: CDR1 SGHDT and CDR2 YYEEEE. The CDR3 sequence is 19 residues long. This CDR3 is CASSLESRARVGANYGYTF. The CDR3 nucleotides are TGTGCCAGCAGCTTGGAGTCTCGGGCCAGGGTAGGAGCTAACTATGGCTACACCTTC. Complete variable domain (other parts from reference TRBV5-6 and TRBJ1-2): DAGVTQSPTHLIKTRGQQVTLRCSPKSGHDTVSWYQQALGQGPQFIFQYYEEEERQRGNFPDRFSGHQFPNYSSELNVNALLLGDSALYLCASSLESRARVGANYGYTFGSGTRLTVV.

V gene TRBV15 combines with J gene TRBJ1-1; perhaps TRBD1 as D (6 bases). Germline assignment: CDR1 LNHNV and CDR2 YYDKDF (reference sequence). This CDR3 spans 18 amino acids. Trimming removed 1 base at V and 4 bases at J, with 22 bases between. CDR3 coding DNA: TGTGCCACCAGCAGAGTTCGGGGGGCAGGGACACGTCTCACTGAAGCTTTCTTT. Its protein is CATSRVRGAGTRLTEAFF.

V gene TRBV29-1 combines with J gene TRBJ2-2; no definite D call. Germline loops: CDR1 SQVTM, CDR2 ANQGSEA. Trimming left V 1 base short and J 4 bases short, with 4 bases between. There are 12 residues in the CDR3. The DNA of the CDR3 is TGCAGCGTTGAAGGGCCCACCGGGGAGCTGTTTTTT. Translated: CSVEGPTGELFF.

This chain links TRBV29-1 with TRBJ2-7; 9 bases align to TRBD1. The CDR3 sequence is 14 residues long. Germline trimming cut 8 bases from V and 4 bases from J; bases unmatched to any gene: 12. Germline-derived CDR1 and CDR2 are SQVTM and ANQGSEA. This CDR3 reads CSIPTTGGIYEQYF. In nucleotides, the CDR3 is TGCAGCATCCCTACGACAGGGGGTATTTACGAGCAGTACTTC.

The chain recombines TRBV4-2 with TRBJ1-6, with D maybe TRBD1 (6 bases). Germline V lookup: CDR1 LGHNA, CDR2 YNFKEQ. The CDR3 spans 16 residues. Deletions cut 1 base from V and 4 bases from J, with 11 bases between. DNA of the CDR3: TGTGCCAGCAGCCAAGTCTCAGGGGAATATAATTCACCCCTCCACTTT. Its protein product is CASSQVSGEYNSPLHF.

This chain links TRBV6-2 or TRBV6-3 with TRBJ2-1; no firm D call. Trimming left V 6 bases short and J 4 bases short, with 16 bases between. This CDR3 has 15 residues. CDR1 and CDR2 from the germline V gene are MNHEY and SVGEGT. The CDR3 DNA reads as TGTGCCAGCAGCCCCGCCGGCAATTATTACAATGAGCAGTTCTTC. Translated: CASSPAGNYYNEQFF.